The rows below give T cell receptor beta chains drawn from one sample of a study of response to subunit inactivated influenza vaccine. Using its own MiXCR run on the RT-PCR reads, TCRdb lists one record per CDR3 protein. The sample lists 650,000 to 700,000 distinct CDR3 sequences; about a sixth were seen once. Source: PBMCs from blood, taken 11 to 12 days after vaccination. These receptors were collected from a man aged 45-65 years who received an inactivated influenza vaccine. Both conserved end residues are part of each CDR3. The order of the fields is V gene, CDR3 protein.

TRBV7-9,CASSLEGGRETQYF
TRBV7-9,CASSERVGGHTDTQYF
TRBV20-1,CSARPGLASDTQYF
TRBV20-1,CSVRGGAVAEAFF
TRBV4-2,CASSQSAGRLAYNEQFF
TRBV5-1,CASSLEGSPGANVLTF
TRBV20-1,CSASRTAVYTDTQYF
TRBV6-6,CASRPREDTIYF
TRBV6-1,CASSPGRPLSGDTQYF
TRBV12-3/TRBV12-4,CASTPWMGPDTQYF
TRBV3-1,CASSQDSLGTPLYEQYF
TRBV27,CASSPSGDSYNEQFF
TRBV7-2,CASSAQGYEQYF
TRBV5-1,CASNKDRTDEKLFF
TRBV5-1,CASSGQFSGANVLTF
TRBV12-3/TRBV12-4,CASRKGPYYQPQHF
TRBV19,CASRKSGASLNTEAFF
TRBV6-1,CASSEVGLGIYEQYF
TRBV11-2,CASSPSLQGYWDGYTF
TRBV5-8,CASSLAGAVYNEQFF
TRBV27,CASSLNQGPIEETQYF
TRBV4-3,CASSQSPTSGRQETQYF
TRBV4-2,CASSQGPSSGNTIYF
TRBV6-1,CASSIQGRYQETQYF
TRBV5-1,CASSGGVTPYEQYF
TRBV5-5,CASSRTGGTTEAFF
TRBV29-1,CSVWRGMNTEAFF
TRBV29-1,CSAGREADGYTF
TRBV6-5,CASMNSYEQYF
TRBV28,CASSFVSGHVDTQYF
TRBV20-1,CSARDLSSSLEQYF
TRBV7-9,CASSLSRGMNYGYTF
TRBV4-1,CASSDRNQETQYF
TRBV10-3,CAISDGYEQYF
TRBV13,CASSRLGLAAIGNEQFF
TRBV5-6,CASSLAAASASHRNGYTF
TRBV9,CASSVQGGQETQYF
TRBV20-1,CSAWETQNEKLFF
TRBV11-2,CASQTRRWMGTTSTDTQYF
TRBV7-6,CASSFSGGATNEQFF
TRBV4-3,CASSQDSGGNTEAFF
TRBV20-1,CSAYDRTSTDTQYF
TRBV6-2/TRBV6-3,CASSLTTGNTIYF